This record covers a single T cell receptor beta chain. Its target is unknown. With 60 Vbeta and 13 Jbeta primers, the PCR was carried out. TCRdb's copy holds only in-frame clones and misses some; the assay was immunoSEQ multiplex PCR. The data show about 130,000 clones, approximately 79% seen once. The sample originates from a study of cytomegalovirus exposure and HLA in healthy donors. Overall study findings and caveats: A later analysis appeared to link common viral pathogens to several of the most significant clusters. With further analysis later on, most CMV-associated TCR beta chains appeared HLA-restricted.

Germline-derived CDR1 and CDR2 are SNHLY and FYNNEI. The CDR3 loop spans 16 amino acids. The V and J ends lost 7 bases and 3 bases, in that order; junction bases with no gene match: 14. The chain uses TRBV2 and TRBJ1-1, with 7 bases matching TRBD1. The TCR sequence derives from a man between 18 and 29 years old in good health and CMV-seropositive. Sequencing was performed on PBMCs. The CDR3 coding sequence is TGTGCCAGCACTACTTTGACAGGGTTGGCGGACACTGAAGCTTTCTTT. Its translation: CASTTLTGLADTEAFF.